This section outlines one TCR beta chain sequence together with its context. CD4+ naive, central memory, regulatory and stem cell-like memory subsets were isolated by sorting on CD45RO/CCR7/CD25/CD127/CD95/CD27. These data originate in a study of beta chain features in type 1 diabetes. Since all of the isolated RNA was reverse transcribed, expressed TCRB transcripts were what got sequenced. Sequencing used immunoSEQ multiplex PCR; TCRdb keeps in-frame clones, though not all of them. This sample yields under 550,000 clones, of which about an eighth are seen a single time; about 0.045% belongs to the top ten. This CDR3 spans 14 amino acids. CDR1 and CDR2 from the germline V gene are KGHSH and LQKENI. V lost 2 bases and J lost 4, with 11 bases in between.

This TCR came from a woman between 18 and 30 years old in good health. The material sequenced was naive CD4+ T cells from blood. The chain has TRBV18 and TRBJ2-5; a possible D gene is TRBD2 (5 bases). CDR3 in amino acids: CASSPAGGPETQYF. The CDR3 nucleotides read TGTGCCAGCTCACCAGCGGGTGGCCCAGAGACCCAGTACTTC.